This entry concerns a single T cell receptor beta chain. The data stem from a study of blood T cell repertoires in COVID-19. Study context: Acute and convalescent COVID-19 samples came from the United States, Italy and Spain. T cells, B-cell-depleted T cells, or PBMCs supplied cDNA or gDNA.

Sequenced by immunoSEQ multiplex PCR; TCRdb stores in-frame clones only, minus some. Of about 190,000 clones listed, around 78% were seen once; the top ten hold 2.5% to 3%. V lost 5 bases to trimming and J lost 13 bases; unmatched junction nucleotides: 4. Germline CDR1 reads SGHVS; CDR2 reads FNYEAQ. The CDR3 sequence is 12 residues long. What was sequenced was peripheral blood. This receptor was identified in a woman aged 80 or over with active or convalescent COVID-19. V usage is TRBV7-6 and J usage is TRBJ2-2, with 10 nucleotides matching TRBD1. CDR3 sequence reads: CASSLDRGRLFF. CDR3 bases: TGTGCCAGCAGCCTCGACAGGGGGCGGCTGTTTTTT.